The next 9 T cell receptor beta chains were all read from a single sample in a study of T-cell memory formation after mild COVID-19. MiXCR, run by TCRdb on the 5' RACE reads, gives a single entry per CDR3 protein. Of about 100,000 distinct CDR3 sequences in the sample, 18% were seen once. What was sequenced was PBMCs or a T cell subset sorted from them (not recorded which). The receptors come from a man between 18 and 29 years old who had mild COVID-19 (a few samples of this study predate the infection). Cell type and time point are not known.

The sample holds a few counts of this clonotype. The chain combines TRBV6-2 or TRBV6-3 with TRBJ1-5, with D perhaps matching TRBD1 (5 bases). CDR3 size: 17 residues. Per germline, CDR1 MNHEY and CDR2 SVGEGT. Between the trimmed V and J ends, which lost 6 bases and 5 bases, there was a span of 23 bases. The CDR3 protein is CASSPIPTRGVYQPQHF. The CDR3, as DNA: TGTGCCAGCAGCCCAATCCCGACTCGGGGGGTTTATCAGCCCCAGCATTTT.

The chain links TRBV7-2 to TRBJ2-3, with no clear D. The germline V gene encodes CDR1 SGHTA and CDR2 FQGNSA. The length of the CDR3 is 13 residues. Trimming pared 5 bases from V and 1 base from J, leaving 7 bases between. CDR3 residues: CASSNRGTDTQYF. As DNA, the CDR3 is TGTGCCAGCAGCAATCGGGGCACAGATACGCAGTATTTT. Filled out from reference TRBV7-2 and TRBJ2-3, the complete variable domain reads GAGVSQSPSNKVTEKGKDVELRCDPISGHTALYWYRQSLGQGLEFLIYFQGNSAPDKSGLPSDRFSAERTGGSVSTLTIQRTQQEDSAVYLCASSNRGTDTQYFGPGTRLTVL.

This rearrangement joins TRBV7-2 to TRBJ1-2; TRBD1 agrees at 8 bases. This CDR3 spans 14 amino acids. Germline assignment: CDR1 SGHTA and CDR2 FQGNSA. V lost 6 bases, J lost 4 bases, and 7 bases stayed unmatched. The CDR3 protein is CASRPPDRAYGYTF. Here the CDR3 DNA reads TGTGCCAGCAGACCTCCGGACAGGGCCTATGGCTACACCTTC.

This clonotype was observed a handful of times. The J gene is TRBJ2-3, the V gene TRBV7-2; D remains unclear. This CDR3 comprises 12 residues. The germline V and J ends were trimmed by 5 bases and 5 bases, with 8 bases remaining between them. CDR1 SGHTA and CDR2 FQGNSA come from the germline V gene. Here the CDR3 reads CASSPQRDTQYF. CDR3 nucleotide sequence: TGTGCCAGCAGCCCCCAGCGAGATACGCAGTATTTT.

The rearrangement uses TRBV20-1 and TRBJ2-1; 11 nucleotides line up with TRBD2. CDR3 length: 14 residues. Trimming cost V 6 bases and J 9 bases; bases outside gene matches: 10. The V gene's germline CDR1 is DFQATT and CDR2 SNEGSKA (reference sequence). CDR3 region: CSAANSGGASEQFF. The CDR3 nucleotides read TGCAGTGCCGCAAATAGCGGGGGGGCCTCTGAGCAGTTCTTC.

The chain couples TRBV28 to TRBJ2-3, with a tentative D call TRBD2 (5 bases). The CDR3 length is 16 residues. Germline V CDR1 and CDR2: MDHEN, SYDVKM. V gave up 7 bases and J gave up 3 bases, with 20 bases separating them. DNA for the CDR3: TGTGCCAGCACCGATATGGACTTCGCCGAGACAGATACGCAGTATTTT. The encoded protein is CASTDMDFAETDTQYF.

Details on this clonotype: A clone one base away is much larger, so this may be a read error. This rearrangement joins TRBV5-1 to TRBJ1-1; D is undetermined. V shed 1 base and J shed 4 bases, with 11 bases lying between them. CDR3 length: 14 amino acids. The V gene's germline CDR1 is SGHRS and CDR2 YFSETQ. The CDR3 sequence: CASSLSQWATEAFF. The CDR3 DNA follows: TGCGCCAGCAGCTTGAGTCAGTGGGCCACTGAAGCTTTCTTT. Using reference TRBV5-1 and TRBJ1-1 for the parts outside the CDR3, the full variable domain is KAGVTQTPRYLIKTRGQQVTLSCSPISGHRSVSWYQQTPGQGLQFLFEYFSETQRNKGNFPGRFSGRQFSNSRSEMNVSTLELGDSALYLCASSLSQWATEAFFGQGTRLTVV.

This clonotype was found a few times. CDR3 loop: CAWTRGQSWDGYTF. DNA for the CDR3: TGTGCCTGGACCAGGGGGCAGTCGTGGGATGGCTACACCTTC. V usage is TRBV30 and J usage is TRBJ1-2; 8 nucleotides agree with TRBD1. Germline assignment: CDR1 GTSNPN and CDR2 SVGIG (reference sequence). This CDR3 has 14 amino acids. After removal of 4 bases from V and 6 bases from J, the junction contained 10 bases not matched to a gene.

This chain connects TRBV7-2 to TRBJ1-6; no reliable D call. V gave up 8 bases and J gave up 7 bases, with 9 bases separating them. CDR1 and CDR2 (germline): SGHTA, FQGNSA. The CDR3 totals 12 residues. This CDR3 is CASGDRNSPLHF. The CDR3, as DNA: TGTGCCAGCGGGGATCGGAATTCACCCCTCCACTTT.